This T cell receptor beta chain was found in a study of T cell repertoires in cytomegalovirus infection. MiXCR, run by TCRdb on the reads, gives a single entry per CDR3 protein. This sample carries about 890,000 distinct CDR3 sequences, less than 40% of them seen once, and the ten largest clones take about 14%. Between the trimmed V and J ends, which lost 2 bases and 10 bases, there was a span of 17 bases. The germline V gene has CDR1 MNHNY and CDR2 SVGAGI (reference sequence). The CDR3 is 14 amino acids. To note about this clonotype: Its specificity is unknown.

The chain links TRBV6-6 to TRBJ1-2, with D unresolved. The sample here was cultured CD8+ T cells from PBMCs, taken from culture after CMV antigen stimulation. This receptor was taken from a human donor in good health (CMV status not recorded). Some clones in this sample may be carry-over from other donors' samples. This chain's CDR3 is CASSYAQFQASYTF. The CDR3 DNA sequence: TGTGCCAGCAGTTACGCCCAGTTTCAGGCCTCCTACACCTTC.